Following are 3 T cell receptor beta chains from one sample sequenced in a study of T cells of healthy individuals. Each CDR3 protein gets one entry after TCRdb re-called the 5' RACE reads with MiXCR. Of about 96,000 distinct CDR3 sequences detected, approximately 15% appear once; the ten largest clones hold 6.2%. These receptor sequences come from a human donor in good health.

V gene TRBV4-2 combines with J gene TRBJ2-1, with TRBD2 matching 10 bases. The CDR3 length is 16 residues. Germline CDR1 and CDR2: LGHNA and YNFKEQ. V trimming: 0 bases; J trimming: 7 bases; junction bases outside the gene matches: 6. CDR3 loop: CASSQDRTSGPNEQFF. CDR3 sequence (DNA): TGTGCCAGCAGCCAAGATCGGACTAGCGGTCCTAATGAGCAGTTCTTC.

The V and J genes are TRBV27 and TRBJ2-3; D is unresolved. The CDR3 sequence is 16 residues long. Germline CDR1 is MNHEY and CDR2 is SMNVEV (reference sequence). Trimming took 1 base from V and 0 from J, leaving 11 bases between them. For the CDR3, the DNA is TGTGCCAGCAGTTTATGGCGCAGGACGAGCACAGATACGCAGTATTTT. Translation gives CASSLWRRTSTDTQYF.

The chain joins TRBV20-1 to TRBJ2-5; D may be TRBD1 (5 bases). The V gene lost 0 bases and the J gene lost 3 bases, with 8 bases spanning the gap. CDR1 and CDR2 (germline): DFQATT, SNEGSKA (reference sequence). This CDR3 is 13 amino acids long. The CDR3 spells CSAREDTKETQYF. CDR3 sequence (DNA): TGCAGTGCTAGAGAGGACACGAAAGAGACCCAGTACTTC.